Listed below are T cell receptor beta chains from one sample, sequenced in a study of shared clonotypes between healthy human individuals. The repertoire was sequenced with immunoSEQ multiplex PCR; TCRdb's copy has only in-frame clones and lacks some. The repertoire holds about 2.1 million clones, with 90% to 95% as singletons. The source material was naive CD8+ T cells from PBMCs. These receptor sequences come from a man younger than 30 in good health. Some clones in this sample may be carry-over from other donors' samples. Each CDR3 is given with its conserved first and last residue. The D gene is left open where the match is weak. Expanded clones are given a class, and other clones once, few, many or no size at all.

clone size | J gene | D gene | V gene | CDR3 DNA | CDR3 protein
once | TRBJ1-1 | NA | TRBV19 | TGTGCCAGTAAGGTGGGGGAGACTGAAGCTTTCTTT | CASKVGETEAFF
NA | TRBJ2-7 | NA | TRBV15 | TGTGCCACCTCGGGTCGGGCTGGACGGTTGGAAGAGCAGTACTTC | CATSGRAGRLEEQYF
NA | TRBJ2-1 | NA | TRBV6-5 | TGTGCCAGCAGAACAGGGTACAATGAGCAGTTCTTC | CASRTGYNEQFF
NA | TRBJ2-2 | NA | TRBV15 | TGTGCCACCAGCAACTTGAGGGTAGGGGCCGGGGAGCTGTTTTTT | CATSNLRVGAGELFF
NA | TRBJ2-1 | TRBD1 | TRBV4-1 | TGCGCCAGCAGCCAAATAGGGGGAGACAGGGGGCTCTACAATGAGCAGTTCTTC | CASSQIGGDRGLYNEQFF
NA | TRBJ2-7 | TRBD1 | TRBV27 | TGTGCCAGCAGTCCCGGGACAGGGTGGAGCGAGCAGTACTTC | CASSPGTGWSEQYF
few | TRBJ1-5 | NA | TRBV6-1 | TGTGCCAGCAGTGAATACCCGTCTGGCAATCAGCCCCAGCATTTT | CASSEYPSGNQPQHF
NA | TRBJ2-7 | TRBD2 | TRBV27 | TGTGCCAGCAGTCCCAAACCGTTAGCGGGAAACGAGCAGTACTTC | CASSPKPLAGNEQYF
once | TRBJ2-7 | TRBD1 | TRBV9 | TGTGCCAGCAGCCTAGGACAGGGGCGCGACGAGCAGTACTTC | CASSLGQGRDEQYF
NA | TRBJ2-5 | NA | TRBV4-3 | TGCGCCAGCTCGTCGAATAGGGCCGAAGAGACCCAGTACTTC | CASSSNRAEETQYF
NA | TRBJ2-5 | TRBD2 | TRBV7-9 | TGTGCCAGCAGCTTAGCGGCGGGAGTCAAAGAGACCCAGTACTTC | CASSLAAGVKETQYF
NA | TRBJ1-2 | TRBD1 | TRBV29-1 | TGCAGCGTTACAGGGGGCGGCGACTATGGCTACACCTTC | CSVTGGGDYGYTF
NA | TRBJ1-3 | NA | TRBV19 | TGTGCCAGTAGTTCGAGGGGACCGGACTCTGGAAACACCATATATTTT | CASSSRGPDSGNTIYF
NA | TRBJ1-6 | NA | TRBV5-1 | TGCGCCAGCAGCCCGGCCAGGGTTGGTGTCCAGGATAATTCACCCCTCCACTTT | CASSPARVGVQDNSPLHF
NA | TRBJ2-7 | TRBD1 | TRBV5-3 | TGTGCCAGAAGCCCCGGGACAGGGGGCGGCGAGCAGTACTTC | CARSPGTGGGEQYF
NA | TRBJ2-6 | NA | TRBV27 | TGTGCCAGCAGTTACCTGGGGGGCCCGATCCTGACTTTC | CASSYLGGPILTF
NA | TRBJ2-7 | NA | TRBV4-2 | TGTGCCAGCAGCCAAGATCTTATAATCGGCTACGAGCAGTACTTC | CASSQDLIIGYEQYF
NA | TRBJ1-1 | NA | TRBV19 | TGTGCCAGTACCCCAAGGGGAACCGAAAAGGCTTTCTTT | CASTPRGTEKAFF
NA | TRBJ1-5 | NA | TRBV15 | TGTGCCACCAGCAGAGATTCTGGGGGCCAGAAGCCCCAGCATTTT | CATSRDSGGQKPQHF
once | TRBJ2-5 | NA | TRBV7-6 | TGTGCCAGCAGCCCCCTGGCGGAGGTGGAATGGGAGACCCAGTACTTC | CASSPLAEVEWETQYF
NA | TRBJ2-3 | TRBD2 | TRBV2 | TGTGCCAGCAGTGAAAGACTAGCGGGGAAGACAGATACGCAGTATTTT | CASSERLAGKTDTQYF
NA | TRBJ1-1 | NA | TRBV28 | TGTGCCAGCAGTTTAGGCCTCTCAACCACTGAAGCTTTCTTT | CASSLGLSTTEAFF
once | TRBJ1-1 | TRBD1 | TRBV28 | TGTGCCAGCAGCTTGGACAGGGAATCGGTAGCTTTCTTT | CASSLDRESVAFF
NA | TRBJ1-4 | NA | TRBV5-4 | TGTGCCAGCAGACCAGACACTGATAATGAAAAACTGTTTTTT | CASRPDTDNEKLFF
NA | TRBJ2-5 | NA | TRBV13 | TGTGCCAGCAGCCCCTATGGCGGCGGAGGGGCCCAGTACTTC | CASSPYGGGGAQYF
NA | TRBJ2-7 | NA | TRBV5-6 | TGTGCCAGCACTCTGGGGACGGTACCCTACGAGCAGTACTTC | CASTLGTVPYEQYF
NA | TRBJ2-3 | TRBD2 | TRBV15 | TGTGCCACCAGCGATAGCGGGAACCCAGATACGCAGTATTTT | CATSDSGNPDTQYF
NA | TRBJ2-7 | NA | TRBV9 | TGTGCCAGCAGCGTAGGAACAGGCAACTACGAGCAGTACTTC | CASSVGTGNYEQYF
NA | TRBJ2-3 | NA | TRBV28 | TGTGCCACCCAATCCTTAGGAGGGTTTTCAGATACGCAGTATTTT | CATQSLGGFSDTQYF
NA | TRBJ2-5 | TRBD2 | TRBV28 | TGTGCCAGCAGTCCCCGGGGGGTGGGACACCAAGAGACCCAGTACTTC | CASSPRGVGHQETQYF
NA | TRBJ2-1 | NA | TRBV5-8 | TGTGCCAGCAGCTTGTTGGCAGGGAAGGCCAATGAGCAGTTCTTC | CASSLLAGKANEQFF
NA | TRBJ2-5 | NA | TRBV28 | TGTGCCAGCAGTTTATTTACAGCCTCAGAGACCCAGTACTTC | CASSLFTASETQYF
NA | TRBJ2-2 | TRBD2 | TRBV10-2 | TGCGCCAGCATCCTGCGGGAGGGCCCCGGGGAGCTGTTTTTT | CASILREGPGELFF
NA | TRBJ2-7 | NA | TRBV27 | TGTGCCAGCAGTTTTGGTTTTGGAGGGGATAAGCAGTACTTC | CASSFGFGGDKQYF
NA | TRBJ1-2 | TRBD1 | TRBV5-5 | TGTGCCAGCAGCCGGGGACAGGGGGATGGCTACACCTTC | CASSRGQGDGYTF
NA | TRBJ1-5 | TRBD1 | TRBV7-9 | TGTGCCAGCAGCTTAGCCGAGGACAGGGATAGACCCCAGCATTTT | CASSLAEDRDRPQHF
NA | TRBJ1-5 | NA | TRBV27 | TGTGCCAGCAGTGGGGGGACGGCTCGGCTCAATCAGCCCCAGCATTTT | CASSGGTARLNQPQHF
NA | TRBJ1-1 | TRBD1 | TRBV27 | TGTGCCAGCAGAGACAGGGCGGTCACTGAAGCTTTCTTT | CASRDRAVTEAFF
NA | TRBJ2-7 | NA | TRBV9 | TGTGCCAGCAGCGGGACGGACAACTACGAGCAGTACTTC | CASSGTDNYEQYF
NA | TRBJ2-7 | TRBD1 | TRBV6-1 | TGTGCGTCGGGGACCGGGACAGGGTCCCACGAGCAGTACTTC | CASGTGTGSHEQYF
NA | TRBJ2-7 | NA | TRBV5-6 | TGTGCCAGCAGCTTAGGGGCCCCACTCTACGAGCAGTACTTC | CASSLGAPLYEQYF
NA | TRBJ2-1 | NA | TRBV19 | TGTGCCAGTAGTCCACAGGGTACTGAGCAGTTCTTC | CASSPQGTEQFF